This paragraph covers one T cell receptor beta chain sequence. Its specificity is unknown. The ends lost 5 bases at V and 0 bases at J; junction bases unmatched: 7. There are 16 residues in the CDR3. CDR1 SGDLS and CDR2 YYNGEE come from the germline V gene. The data derive from a study of cytomegalovirus exposure and HLA in healthy donors. The study's findings and limits: There were a few CMV-associated chains whose specificity for CMV antigens was confirmed in vitro.

The PCR ran on 60 Vbeta and 13 Jbeta primers. TCRdb keeps only in-frame clones here, not all; method: immunoSEQ multiplex PCR. The repertoire holds 190,000 or so clones, with 80% as singletons. Sequencing was done on a sample of PBMCs. The sequence was obtained from a boy under 18 in good health and CMV-seronegative. The chain links TRBV9 to TRBJ1-3, with TRBD1 matching over 8 bases. The CDR3 sequence is CASSRGQGLSGNTIYF. In DNA, the CDR3 is TGTGCCAGCAGTAGAGGACAGGGCCTCTCTGGAAACACCATATATTTT.